This T cell receptor beta chain derives from a study of T cells in Graves' hyperthyroidism and ophthalmopathy. J lost 9 bases, V lost 1 base, and 10 bases had no gene match. Germline values: CDR1 SGHTA, CDR2 FQGTGA. The CDR3 length is 16 residues. TCR beta CDR3 region amplification was performed from RNA transcripts. TCR CDR3 regions were first amplified by RT-PCR with HTBI primers. TCRdb called the multiplex PCR reads again in MiXCR, with one record for every CDR3 protein. This table has 600,000 to 850,000 distinct CDR3 sequences, 18% appearing once. This clonotype was seen repeatedly, ten times or more.

V is TRBV7-3 and J is TRBJ2-1; 9 nucleotides match TRBD2. This TCR was recovered from a woman aged 45-65 years with Graves' hyperthyroidism that later progressed to Graves' ophthalmopathy. What was sequenced was blood. The DNA for the CDR3 is TGTGCCAGCAGCTTAAGCGGGGGGGGAATTATAGGTGAGCAGTTCTTC. Translating gives CASSLSGGGIIGEQFF.